This TCR beta chain originates from a study of blood T cells in healthy people across ages. Points from the study as a whole: PBMCs that were unsorted prevented a conclusive naive versus antigen-experienced comparison.

CDR1 is MNHEY, CDR2 SMNVEV, per germline (reference sequence). V was pared by 0 bases and J by 5 bases, with 13 bases between. CDR3 length: 15 amino acids. Combining a sample-barcoded 5' primer with a J-beta primer mix, a second PCR ran for roughly 7 to 12 cycles. With 12 random nucleotides, a template-switch adaptor tagged each individual cDNA molecule. From the 5' RACE reads, TCRdb called clonotypes with MiXCR, one entry per CDR3 protein. The sample consists of hundreds of thousands of distinct CDR3 sequences, around 32% of them appearing once. Points on this clonotype: Its antigen is undetermined.

The draw of peripheral blood yielded ten milliliters from each donor. Sequences were obtained from blood. The chain uses TRBV27 and TRBJ1-1; D uncertain. This receptor was identified in a woman older than 75 in good health. CDR3 sequence reads: CASSLSPRVGTEAFF. The CDR3 DNA reads TGTGCCAGCAGTTTATCTCCCCGGGTGGGGACTGAAGCTTTCTTT.